The sequence of this T cell receptor (beta chain) was determined in a study of T cell responses to AZD1222 COVID-19 vaccine. The table came from immunoSEQ multiplex PCR; TCRdb's copy has only in-frame clones and leaves some out. The sample carries some 120,000 clones, 90% to 95% recorded once. Points on this clone: Its matching antigen is unknown.

Trimming shortened V by 7 bases and J by 4 bases, and 10 bases separated the two germline ends. Germline values: CDR1 SQVTM, CDR2 ANQGSEA. This CDR3 is built from 11 residues. Study conclusions and caveats: Seropositive at baseline were only a handful of AZD1222 recipients. Clonal diversity was possibly underestimated, and the donors were mostly white British, with more females.

This specimen consisted of peripheral blood, obtained on day 0 of AZD1222 vaccination. This receptor was taken from an adult in good health. The gene calls are TRBV29-1 and TRBJ1-1; D unresolved. As DNA, the CDR3 is TGCAGCGCCCCTACGGGCACTGAAGCTTTCTTT. The encoded protein is CSAPTGTEAFF.